Listed below are T cell receptor beta chains from one sample, sequenced in a study of blood T cell repertoires in COVID-19. The repertoire was sequenced with immunoSEQ multiplex PCR; TCRdb's copy has only in-frame clones and lacks some. The sample comprises under 350,000 clones, 85% to 90% of which are singletons, and about 4.2% rests with the top ten. Source material: peripheral blood. The receptors come from a man aged 35 to 55 with acute or convalescent COVID-19. Each CDR3 is given with its conserved first and last residue. The D gene is left open where the match is weak. The size of a clone is reported for some rows only, either as once, few or many, or as a class for expanded clones.

size,V,D,J,DNA,CDR3
-,TRBV6-5,TRBD1,TRBJ1-2,TGTGCCAGCATGGGCGGGACAGGGAACTATGGCTACACCTTC,CASMGGTGNYGYTF
-,TRBV5-1,-,TRBJ1-2,TGCGCCAGCAGCTTGGATCTGGGGGCCGACTATGGCTACACCTTC,CASSLDLGADYGYTF
-,TRBV5-5,-,TRBJ1-1,TGTGCCAGCAGCTTACAAAGGAACACTGAAGCTTTCTTT,CASSLQRNTEAFF
once,TRBV11-3,-,TRBJ2-3,TGTGCCAGCAGCTTAGGGTCTAGCGTAGACACAGATACGCAGTATTTT,CASSLGSSVDTDTQYF
-,TRBV5-6,TRBD1,TRBJ1-5,TGTGCCAGCAGCTACAGACAGGGGAATCAGCCCCAGCATTTT,CASSYRQGNQPQHF
-,TRBV5-4,-,TRBJ1-1,TGTGCCAGCAGCCCCTCCCCGACAGTGAACACTGAAGCTTTCTTT,CASSPSPTVNTEAFF
-,TRBV5-1,-,TRBJ1-6,TGCGCCAGCAGCTTGGAGCCGGGAGGTAATTCACCCCTCCACTTT,CASSLEPGGNSPLHF
-,TRBV5-6,-,TRBJ1-6,TGTGCCAGCAGCTTGGCTTCAGGTAGCTCCTATAATTCACCCCTCCACTTT,CASSLASGSSYNSPLHF
few,TRBV12-3/TRBV12-4,-,TRBJ1-2,TGTGCCAGCAGTTACAGGGAGGGCTATGGCTACACCTTC,CASSYREGYGYTF
-,TRBV4-2,TRBD2,TRBJ2-1,TGTGCCAGCAGTAACCTCCTAGGTAGCGGGGGGGCGGACTACAATGAGCAGTTCTTC,CASSNLLGSGGADYNEQFF
-,TRBV4-1,-,TRBJ1-2,TGCGCCAGCAGCCCCTCTACAGTTTTCCTCTATGGCTACACCTTC,CASSPSTVFLYGYTF
-,TRBV12-3/TRBV12-4,TRBD1,TRBJ1-1,TGTGCCATCGTCCGACAGGGACGGACTGAAGCTTTCTTT,CAIVRQGRTEAFF
once,TRBV7-6,TRBD1,TRBJ1-4,TGTGCCAGCAGCTTAGGGACAGGCTCTTATGAAAAACTGTTTTTT,CASSLGTGSYEKLFF
-,TRBV11-2,-,TRBJ1-1,TGTGCCAGCAGCCGATACGTTACTTCCCCCATGAACACTGAAGCTTTCTTT,CASSRYVTSPMNTEAFF
-,TRBV10-2,-,TRBJ1-2,TGCGCCAGCAGTGAGTCGACTGGTAGGGGCTATGGCTACACCTTC,CASSESTGRGYGYTF
-,TRBV12-5,TRBD1,TRBJ1-5,TGTGCTAGTGTTGCCGGGACAGGGGCTTATAGCAATCAGCCCCAGCATTTT,CASVAGTGAYSNQPQHF
-,TRBV11-3,-,TRBJ1-4,TGTGCCAGCAGCTTAGAGACAGAGACTGCAACTAATGAAAAACTGTTTTTT,CASSLETETATNEKLFF
-,TRBV19,-,TRBJ1-6,TGTGCCAGTAGTTCCGGGACTTATAATTCACCCCTCCACTTT,CASSSGTYNSPLHF
-,TRBV5-1,TRBD1,TRBJ1-1,TGCGCCAGCCGCCTACAGGGGGAGAACACTGAAGCTTTCTTT,CASRLQGENTEAFF
-,TRBV4-1,-,TRBJ2-7,TGCGCCAGCAGCCAAGAGAGCGGCGGAATCTACGAGCAGTACTTC,CASSQESGGIYEQYF
-,TRBV4-2,-,TRBJ2-1,TGTGCCAGCAGCCAACCAGGGGGGCAGGCTGAGCAGTTCTTC,CASSQPGGQAEQFF
-,TRBV9,TRBD1,TRBJ1-2,TGTGCCACTGGGGGGACAGGGAACTATGGCTACACCTTC,CATGGTGNYGYTF
-,TRBV11-2,TRBD1,TRBJ2-6,TGTGCCAGCAGCCGTTCCGGGACAGGCGGCTCTGGGGCCAACGTCCTGACTTTC,CASSRSGTGGSGANVLTF
-,TRBV11-3,-,TRBJ1-5,TGTGCCAGCAGCTTAAACGGGGGTCCTCAGCCCCAGCATTTT,CASSLNGGPQPQHF
-,TRBV3-1/TRBV3-2,-,TRBJ2-2,TGTGCCAGCAGCCAAGATTTCCCAGGGAACACCGGGGAGCTGTTTTTT,CASSQDFPGNTGELFF
-,TRBV4-1,TRBD1,TRBJ1-2,TGCGCCAGCAGCCAGGACAGGGGGTACCATGGCTACACCTTC,CASSQDRGYHGYTF
-,TRBV6-5,TRBD1,TRBJ1-6,TGTGCCAGCAGCGGAATGGGACAGGCCCTCCACTTT,CASSGMGQALHF
few,TRBV27,-,TRBJ1-3,TGTGCCAGCAGGGGGGCGGGTTGGAGGAACACCATATATTTT,CASRGAGWRNTIYF
once,TRBV5-4,-,TRBJ2-2,TGTGCCAGCAGCTTGTCCGGGATTCAATCCGGGGAGCTGTTTTTT,CASSLSGIQSGELFF
-,TRBV14,TRBD1,TRBJ2-7,TGTGCCAGCAGCCAAGGTTATGCTTATAGGGGGCGGGCCCTCTACGAGCAGTACTTC,CASSQGYAYRGRALYEQYF
-,TRBV5-4,TRBD1,TRBJ2-2,TGTGCCAGCAGCCGGGACAGGGGGCATACCGGGGAGCTGTTTTTT,CASSRDRGHTGELFF
-,TRBV6-5,-,TRBJ1-1,TGTGCCAGCAGTTACTCGGGTCAATGGGGCGCTGAAGCTTTCTTT,CASSYSGQWGAEAFF
-,TRBV30,TRBD2,TRBJ2-4,TGTGCCTGGGCAAATCCTAGCGGAGATCCGGCCAAAAACATTCAGTACTTC,CAWANPSGDPAKNIQYF
-,TRBV29-1,TRBD1,TRBJ1-2,TGCAGCGCTACCAGGGACAGGGGAGTTGGCTACACCTTC,CSATRDRGVGYTF
-,TRBV20-1,TRBD1,TRBJ2-7,TGCAGTGCTAGTAGTCCGGGACAGGGGCACGAGCAGTACTTC,CSASSPGQGHEQYF
-,TRBV2,TRBD2,TRBJ2-5,TGTGCCAGCAGTGAGGGCCGACGCGGGGGCCAAGAGACCCAGTACTTC,CASSEGRRGGQETQYF
-,TRBV11-3,-,TRBJ2-3,TGTGCCAGCAGCTTAGACCCAGCGACAGATACGCAGTATTTT,CASSLDPATDTQYF
few,TRBV5-4,-,TRBJ1-1,TGTGCCAGCAGCTTGTCCTCAGGGTTGAACACTGAAGCTTTCTTT,CASSLSSGLNTEAFF
-,TRBV24-1,-,TRBJ2-7,TGTGCCACCAGTGATTCGACAGGTCAAACCTACGAGCAGTACTTC,CATSDSTGQTYEQYF
-,TRBV18,TRBD2,TRBJ2-1,TGTGCCAGCTCACCGAGCGGACTAGCGGACGGATACAATGAGCAGTTCTTC,CASSPSGLADGYNEQFF
-,TRBV5-4,-,TRBJ2-1,TGTGCCAGCAGCGTTACTAGCTCGGGCTACAATGAGCAGTTCTTC,CASSVTSSGYNEQFF
-,TRBV30,TRBD1,TRBJ1-5,TGTGCCTGGAGTGCAGACAGGGGTCCTCAGCCCCAGCATTTT,CAWSADRGPQPQHF
-,TRBV18,-,TRBJ1-6,TGTGCCAGCTCATCGGGGAGAAAACTCTATAATTCACCCCTCCACTTT,CASSSGRKLYNSPLHF
-,TRBV5-4,-,TRBJ1-4,TGTGCCAGCAGCTCGACAGCTAGTGGTGAAAAACTGTTTTTT,CASSSTASGEKLFF